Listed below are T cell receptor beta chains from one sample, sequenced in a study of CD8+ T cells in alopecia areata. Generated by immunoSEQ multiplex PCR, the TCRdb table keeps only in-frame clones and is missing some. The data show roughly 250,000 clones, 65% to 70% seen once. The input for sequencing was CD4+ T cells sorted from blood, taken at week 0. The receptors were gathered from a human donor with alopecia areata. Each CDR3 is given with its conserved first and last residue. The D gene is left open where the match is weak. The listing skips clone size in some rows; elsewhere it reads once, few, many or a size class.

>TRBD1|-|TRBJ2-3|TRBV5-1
CASSLEGTGTKQYF
TGCGCCAGCAGCTTGGAGGGGACAGGGACAAAGCAGTATTTT
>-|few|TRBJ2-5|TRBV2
CASSEQPQETQYF
TGTGCCAGCAGTGAACAGCCCCAAGAGACCCAGTACTTC
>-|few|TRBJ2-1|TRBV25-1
CASSDLGTEQFF
TGTGCCAGCAGTGACCTAGGGACCGAGCAGTTCTTC
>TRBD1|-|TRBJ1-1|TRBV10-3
CAIRTGPTEAFF
TGTGCCATCAGGACAGGGCCCACTGAAGCTTTCTTT
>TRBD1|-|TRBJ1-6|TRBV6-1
CASSEGSGQGDSPLHF
TGTGCCAGCAGTGAAGGTTCCGGACAGGGCGATTCACCCCTCCACTTT
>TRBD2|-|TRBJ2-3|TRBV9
CASSLRGSGVTDTQYF
TGTGCCAGCAGCCTCCGGGGTAGCGGGGTAACAGATACGCAGTATTTT
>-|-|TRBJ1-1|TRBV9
CASSVDLGPSTEAFF
TGTGCCAGCAGCGTAGATCTGGGGCCATCCACTGAAGCTTTCTTT
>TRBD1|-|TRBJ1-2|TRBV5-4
CASSGQDRGNYGYTF
TGTGCCAGCAGCGGCCAGGACAGGGGAAACTATGGCTACACCTTC
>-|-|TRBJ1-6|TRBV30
CAWAIGTVNSPLHF
TGTGCCTGGGCTATTGGGACGGTAAATTCACCCCTCCACTTT
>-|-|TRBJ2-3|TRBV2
CASSEAWVTDTQYF
TGTGCCAGCAGTGAAGCGTGGGTTACAGATACGCAGTATTTT
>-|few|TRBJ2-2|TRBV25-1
CASSALDRNTGELFF
TGTGCCAGCAGTGCCCTGGACAGAAACACCGGGGAGCTGTTTTTT
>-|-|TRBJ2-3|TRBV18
CASSPGNTDTQYF
TGTGCCAGCTCCCCCGGGAACACAGATACGCAGTATTTT
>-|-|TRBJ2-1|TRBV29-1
CSGSRRGNHNEQFF
TGCAGCGGTAGTCGCAGGGGAAATCACAATGAGCAGTTCTTC
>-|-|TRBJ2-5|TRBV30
CAWDLEETQYF
TGTGCCTGGGACCTCGAAGAGACCCAGTACTTC
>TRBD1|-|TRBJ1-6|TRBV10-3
CAISAGTGYSPLHF
TGTGCCATCAGTGCGGGGACAGGGTATTCACCCCTCCACTTT
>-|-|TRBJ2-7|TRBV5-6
CASSPGGGLVEQYF
TGTGCCAGCAGCCCGGGTGGGGGACTGGTCGAGCAGTACTTC
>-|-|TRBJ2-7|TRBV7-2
CASSRDNYEQYF
TGTGCCAGCAGCCGAGACAACTACGAGCAGTACTTC
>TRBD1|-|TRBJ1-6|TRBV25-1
CASSRTGVGSPLHF
TGTGCCAGCAGTCGGACAGGGGTAGGGTCACCCCTCCACTTT
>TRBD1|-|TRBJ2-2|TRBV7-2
CASSPTGMGELFF
TGTGCCAGCAGCCCGACAGGGATGGGGGAGCTGTTTTTT
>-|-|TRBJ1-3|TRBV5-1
CASSQGSGNTIYF
TGCGCCAGCAGTCAGGGCTCTGGAAACACCATATATTTT
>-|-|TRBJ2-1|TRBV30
CAWSRGIGEQFF
TGTGCCTGGAGTAGAGGGATCGGTGAGCAGTTCTTC
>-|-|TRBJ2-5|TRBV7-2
CASSLGPQETQYF
TGTGCCAGCAGCTTGGGACCCCAGGAGACCCAGTACTTC
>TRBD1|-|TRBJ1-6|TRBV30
CACDRGPPPLHF
TGTGCCTGCGACAGGGGCCCACCACCCCTCCACTTT
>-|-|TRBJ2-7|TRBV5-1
CASSPQGSTPYEQYF
TGCGCCAGCAGCCCCCAGGGGAGCACCCCCTACGAGCAGTACTTC
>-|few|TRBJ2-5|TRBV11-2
CASSLNHGQETQYF
TGTGCCAGCAGCTTAAACCACGGGCAAGAGACCCAGTACTTC
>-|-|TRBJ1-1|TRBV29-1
CSVGTDIMNTEAFF
TGCAGCGTTGGGACAGATATCATGAACACTGAAGCTTTCTTT
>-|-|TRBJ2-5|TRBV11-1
CASSLPVGGTQYF
TGTGCCAGCAGCTTACCAGTTGGGGGGACCCAGTACTTC
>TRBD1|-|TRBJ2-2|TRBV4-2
CASSQAGTGAGTGELFF
TGTGCCAGCAGCCAGGCCGGGACAGGGGCGGGGACCGGGGAGCTGTTTTTT
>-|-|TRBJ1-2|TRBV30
CAWSVLDGYTF
TGTGCCTGGAGTGTATTGGATGGCTACACCTTC
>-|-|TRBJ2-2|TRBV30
CAWGRRGTGELFF
TGTGCCTGGGGGAGGAGGGGCACCGGGGAGCTGTTTTTT
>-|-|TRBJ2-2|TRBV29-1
CSVARTVNTGELFF
TGCAGCGTTGCGCGGACCGTGAACACCGGGGAGCTGTTTTTT
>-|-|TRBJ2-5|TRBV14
CASSPTGTVETQYF
TGTGCCAGCAGCCCCACAGGGACCGTGGAGACCCAGTACTTC
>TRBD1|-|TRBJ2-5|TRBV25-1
CATSLEGAETQYF
TGTGCCACTTCCCTCGAGGGGGCGGAGACCCAGTACTTC
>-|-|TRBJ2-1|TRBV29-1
CSVEVDEQFF
TGCAGCGTTGAAGTTGATGAGCAGTTCTTC
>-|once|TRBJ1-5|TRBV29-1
CSVGGGNQPQHF
TGCAGCGTTGGAGGGGGCAATCAGCCCCAGCATTTT
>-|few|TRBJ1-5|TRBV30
CAWSVPGAAVQPQHF
TGTGCCTGGAGTGTACCAGGGGCCGCTGTTCAGCCCCAGCATTTT
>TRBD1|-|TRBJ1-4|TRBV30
CASRDREGKLFF
TGTGCCAGCCGGGACAGGGAGGGAAAACTGTTTTTT
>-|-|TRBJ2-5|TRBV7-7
CATRGAGETQYF
TGTGCTACCCGAGGGGCTGGAGAGACCCAGTACTTC
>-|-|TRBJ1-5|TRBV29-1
CSVADTLVGPQHF
TGCAGCGTTGCGGACACCCTCGTTGGGCCCCAGCATTTT
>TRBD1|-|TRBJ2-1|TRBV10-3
CAISESDRDRPLRSSYNEQFF
TGTGCCATCAGTGAGTCAGACCGGGACAGGCCCCTGCGGAGCTCCTACAATGAGCAGTTCTTC
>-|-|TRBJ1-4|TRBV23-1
CASSQTDEKLFF
TGCGCCAGCAGTCAAACAGATGAAAAACTGTTTTTT
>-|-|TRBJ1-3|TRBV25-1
CASSPDTGPSGNTIYF
TGTGCCAGCTCGCCCGACACGGGCCCTTCTGGAAACACCATATATTTT
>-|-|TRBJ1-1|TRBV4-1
CASSQDSRVTEAFF
TGCGCCAGCAGCCAAGATTCTCGGGTTACTGAAGCTTTCTTT
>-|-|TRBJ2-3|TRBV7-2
CASSPGLNTQYF
TGTGCCAGCAGCCCGGGACTTAATACGCAGTATTTT
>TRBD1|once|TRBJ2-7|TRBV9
CASSVEGTGEQYF
TGTGCCAGCAGCGTCGAGGGGACAGGGGAGCAGTACTTC